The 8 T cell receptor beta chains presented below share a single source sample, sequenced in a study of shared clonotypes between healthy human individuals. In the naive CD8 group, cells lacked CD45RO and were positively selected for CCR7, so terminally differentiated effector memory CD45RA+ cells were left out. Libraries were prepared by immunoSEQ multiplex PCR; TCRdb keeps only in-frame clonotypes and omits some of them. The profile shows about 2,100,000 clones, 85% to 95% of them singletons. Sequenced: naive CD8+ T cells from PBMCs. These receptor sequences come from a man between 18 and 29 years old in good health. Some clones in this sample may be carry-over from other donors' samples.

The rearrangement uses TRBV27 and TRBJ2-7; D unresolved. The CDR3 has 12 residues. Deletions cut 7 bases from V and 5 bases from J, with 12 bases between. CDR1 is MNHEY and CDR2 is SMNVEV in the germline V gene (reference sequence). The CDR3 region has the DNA TGTGCCAGCAAGGTAACTGGGAACGAGCAGTACTTC. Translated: CASKVTGNEQYF.

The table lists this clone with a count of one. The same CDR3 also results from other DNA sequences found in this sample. DNA for the CDR3: TGTGCCAGCAGCTTGGCCCAAGAGACCCAGTACTTC. Residues: CASSLAQETQYF. The chain combines TRBV5-4 with TRBJ2-5; no firm D call. Germline V gene lookup returns CDR1 SGHNT and CDR2 YYREEE (reference sequence). The CDR3 totals 12 residues. Deletions cut 0 bases from V and 1 base from J, with 1 base between.

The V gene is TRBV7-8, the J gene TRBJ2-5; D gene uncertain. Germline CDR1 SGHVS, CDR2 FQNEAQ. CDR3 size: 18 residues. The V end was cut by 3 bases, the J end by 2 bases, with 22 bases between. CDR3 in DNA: TGTGCCAGCAGCTTGGGTTCCGGATATGAGGAAAGGCAAGAGACCCAGTACTTC. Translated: CASSLGSGYEERQETQYF.

CDR3 sequence: CASRSGQSTDTQYF. The CDR3 nucleotides are TGTGCCAGTAGGTCGGGACAAAGCACAGATACGCAGTATTTT. The V gene is TRBV19, the J gene TRBJ2-3; D possibly corresponds to TRBD1 (6 bases). The CDR3 consists of 14 residues. V lost 6 bases to trimming and J lost 0 bases, with 10 bases between them. Germline V gene data show CDR1 as LNHDA and CDR2 as SQIVND (reference sequence).

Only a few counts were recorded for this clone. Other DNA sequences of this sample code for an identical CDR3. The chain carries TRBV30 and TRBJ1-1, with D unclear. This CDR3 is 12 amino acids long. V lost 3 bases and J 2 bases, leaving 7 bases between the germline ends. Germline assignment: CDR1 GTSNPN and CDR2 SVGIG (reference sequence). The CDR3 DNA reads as TGTGCCTGGAGACGGGGAAACACTGAAGCTTTCTTT. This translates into CAWRRGNTEAFF. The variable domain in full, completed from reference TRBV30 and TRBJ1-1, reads SQTIHQWPATLVQPVGSPLSLECTVEGTSNPNLYWYRQAAGRGLQLLFYSVGIGQISSEVPQNLSASRPQDRQFILSSKKLLLSDSGFYLCAWRRGNTEAFFGQGTRLTVV.

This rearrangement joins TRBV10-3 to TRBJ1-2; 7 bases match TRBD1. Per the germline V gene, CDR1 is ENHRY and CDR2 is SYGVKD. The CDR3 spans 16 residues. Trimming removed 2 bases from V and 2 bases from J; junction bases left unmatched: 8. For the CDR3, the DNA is TGTGCCATCAGTGAGACGGTCGACAGGGAGAACTATGGCTACACCTTC. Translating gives CAISETVDRENYGYTF.

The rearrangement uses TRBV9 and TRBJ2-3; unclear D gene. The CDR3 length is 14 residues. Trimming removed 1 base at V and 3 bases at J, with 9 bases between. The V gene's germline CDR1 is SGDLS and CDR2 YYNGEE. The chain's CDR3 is CASSVTARTDTQYF. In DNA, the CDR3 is TGTGCCAGCAGCGTAACTGCCAGGACAGATACGCAGTATTTT.

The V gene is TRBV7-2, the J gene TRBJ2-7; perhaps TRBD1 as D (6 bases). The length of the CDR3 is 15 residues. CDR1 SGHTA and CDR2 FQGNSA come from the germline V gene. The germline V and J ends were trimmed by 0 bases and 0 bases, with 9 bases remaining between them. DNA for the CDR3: TGTGCCAGCAGCTTAGCAGGGACACCCTCCTACGAGCAGTACTTC. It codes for CASSLAGTPSYEQYF.